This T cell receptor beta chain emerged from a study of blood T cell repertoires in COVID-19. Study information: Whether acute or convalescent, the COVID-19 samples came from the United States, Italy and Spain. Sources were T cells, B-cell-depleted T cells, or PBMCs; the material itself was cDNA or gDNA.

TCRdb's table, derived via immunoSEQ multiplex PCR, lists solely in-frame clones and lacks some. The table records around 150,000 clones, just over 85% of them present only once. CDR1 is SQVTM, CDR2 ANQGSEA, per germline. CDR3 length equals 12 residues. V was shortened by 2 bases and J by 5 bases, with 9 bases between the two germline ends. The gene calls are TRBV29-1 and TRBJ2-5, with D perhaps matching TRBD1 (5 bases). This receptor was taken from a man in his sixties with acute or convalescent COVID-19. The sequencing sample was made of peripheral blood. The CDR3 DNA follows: TGCAGCGTTGAAACGGCAGGGGAGACCCAGTACTTC. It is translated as CSVETAGETQYF.